Detailed here is one TCR beta chain. Its antigen is undetermined. This sample stems from a study of cytomegalovirus exposure and HLA in healthy donors. Points from the study as a whole: The classifier was said to identify cytomegalovirus status with high specificity and sensitivity.

This CDR3 is 15 amino acids long. Between the trimmed V and J ends, which lost 4 bases and 0 bases, there was a span of 11 bases. Germline V gives CDR1 SGHTS, CDR2 YDEGEE. Some clones are missing from TCRdb's copy, which holds only in-frame ones; the method was immunoSEQ multiplex PCR. The table has approximately 150,000 clones, 84% seen once; the top ten hold roughly 10%. Material: PBMCs. The receptor's source is a man aged 30-40 years in good health and CMV-seropositive. The chain carries TRBV5-8 and TRBJ1-5; D is uncertain. In nucleotides, the CDR3 is TGTGCCAGCAGCCGCCAGTACTATAGCAATCAGCCCCAGCATTTT. This sequence encodes CASSRQYYSNQPQHF.